This T cell receptor (beta chain) was found in a study of blood T cell repertoires in COVID-19 (TCRdb year 2020). General notes on the study: Collaborator samples came from the United States, Italy and Spain and covered acute and convalescent phases of COVID-19. Subjects who had been exposed to COVID-19, were actively infected with it, or had recovered from it provided the deeply sampled blood TCRbeta repertoires that made up the dataset. The material from the prospective study consisted of cDNA or gDNA derived from T cells, B-cell-depleted T cells, or PBMCs. The repertoires were made available in a free public database intended to serve as a resource for research on the immune response to SARS-CoV-2. Where HLA class I and class II types were available, the types were taken from metadata supplied by the sample provider, not from assay-based typing. Samples were obtained from the ongoing ImmuneRACE study (first 160 participants) and from approximately 1,200 subjects provided by 6 global collaborators. Sample metadata almost always included a de-identified subject ID, COVID-19 status, age in years and sex.

One collaborating source in Seattle enrolled patients during active infection and followed them longitudinally through the course of disease. Collaborating institutions collected whole blood in K2EDTA tubes following their own protocols. For TCRbeta analysis, collaborators shipped samples as frozen whole blood, isolated PBMCs, or DNA extracted from either of those sample types. What the research found in general, with its limitations: The amount of clinical and demographic metadata varied by source and participant and was provided uncurated.

TCRbeta CDR3 regions were amplified from genomic DNA by means of the immunoSEQ Assay, a bias-controlled multiplex PCR. The paper's data handling went like this. Within the assay, amplification of reference gene primers was used to estimate how many nucleated cells each sample contained. Sequence reads were collapsed and filtered to measure the absolute abundance of every unique TCRbeta CDR3 rearrangement. Productive Simpson clonality was computed per sample as the square root of Simpson's diversity index over productive rearrangements. TCRdb holds this immuneACCESS table with in-frame rearrangements only. Some clones are missing; in checked studies, unresolved V genes explain under half, and the rest has no known cause. The V and J calls and clone size were taken over from that table, and D and trimming were inferred from the DNA. Recorded for this sample are approximately 240,000 clones; 83% of them occurred a single time. Roughly 1.3% of the sample goes to the ten largest clones.

To note about this clone: Its antigen is currently not known. Per-base qualities were not stored, and no clone one base away is much larger.

V lost 3 bases and J lost 0 bases; the stretch between them is 9 bases long. CDR1 and CDR2 (SGHVS, FNYEAQ) derive from the germline V gene. The CDR3 holds 15 amino acids from the cysteine to the phenylalanine. Of the read, only the CDR3 DNA is kept; its 45 bases are in frame from base 1. This receptor was identified in a woman aged 30 to 39 with COVID-19, enrolled during active disease. The V and J segments used are TRBV7-6 and TRBJ2-1, with a tentative D gene TRBD2 over 6 matching bases. Sample: peripheral blood. The CDR3 here reads CASSFGGSSYNEQFF. The nucleotides are TGTGCCAGCAGCTTTGGGGGGAGCTCCTACAATGAGCAGTTCTTC.